Sequencing of this TCR beta chain was carried out in a study of control samples from healthy donors and cancer patients (dated by TCRdb to the early 2020s). Library preparation was by the immunoSEQ multiplex PCR assay. The source is immuneACCESS, and TCRdb retained only in-frame sequences with V and J called. Part of the clones is not carried over; for the studies checked, unresolved V genes explain less than half of this, and the remainder is unexplained. The sample yields 150,000 to 200,000 clones; approximately 92% were counted once. The ten biggest clones cover roughly 2.1% of the sample. Worth noting for this clone: No cognate antigen has been identified for it. No qualities accompany the bases; no much larger clone lies one base away.

The sequencing sample was made of blood. The source is a woman in her thirties or forties in good health.

The CDR3 region has the sequence CASSITSGVYNEQFF. The nucleotide sequence reads TGTGCCAGCAGTATTACTAGCGGGGTTTACAATGAGCAGTTCTTC. The rearranged chain carries TRBV6-5 and TRBJ2-1, with TRBD2 matching 10 junction bases. The CDR3 runs 15 residues from the cysteine to the phenylalanine. Left in the record is the CDR3 DNA by itself, 45 bases read in frame from the first base. From V the trimming removes 5 bases and from J it removes 4 bases, while the gene matches leave 5 bases of the junction unaccounted for. The germline V gene gives CDR1 as MNHEY and CDR2 as SVGAGI.